This entry lists 23 T cell receptor beta chains sequenced from one sample in a study of T-cell reconstitution after alpha-beta-depleted transplantation in children. Unique molecular identifiers featured in how the TCRbeta library was prepared. One entry per CDR3 protein results from TCRdb running MiXCR on the PCR reads. The sample gives hundreds of thousands of distinct CDR3 sequences, 9.5% to 13% of which show up once; around 22% is in the top ten. The sequencing used peripheral blood, collected 180 days after TCRalphabeta/CD19-depleted stem cell transplant. These receptors all stem from a male patient aged 2-15 years who had a stem cell transplant for chronic granulomatous disease, so the T cells may come from the graft donor.

This clonotype was seen ten or more times. The chain uses TRBV7-9 and TRBJ2-2; D call uncertain. V lost 2 bases, J lost 0 bases, and 10 bases lay in between. CDR3 length equals 16 residues. CDR1 SEHNR and CDR2 FQNEAQ come from the germline V gene (reference sequence). CDR3: CASSLSPSANTGELFF. CDR3 nucleotides: TGTGCCAGCAGCTTATCTCCCTCCGCGAACACCGGGGAGCTGTTTTTT.

This clonotype came up many times. This chain's CDR3 is CASSPTGVTGELFF. The CDR3 DNA reads TGTGCCAGCAGCCCAACGGGGGTCACCGGGGAGCTGTTTTTT. This chain connects TRBV7-8 to TRBJ2-2; D is possibly TRBD2 (6 bases). The CDR3 loop spans 14 amino acids. Trimming removed 5 bases at V and 4 bases at J, with 11 bases between. Germline V gene sequence: CDR1 SGHVS, CDR2 FQNEAQ.

For this clonotype: One base away lies a much larger clone, so this may be a sequencing read error. The rearrangement joins TRBV27 to TRBJ2-2; TRBD1 agrees at 9 bases. There are 16 residues in the CDR3. The germline gives CDR1 MNHEY, CDR2 SMNVEV (reference sequence). For the CDR3, the DNA is TGTGCCAGCAGTACGGGACAGGGAGGTGGCACCGGGGGGCTGTTTTTT. It is translated as CASSTGQGGGTGGLFF.

This clonotype occurred many times. The chain uses TRBV12-3 or TRBV12-4 and TRBJ2-7; TRBD2 matches at 9 bases. The CDR3 covers 15 residues. The J segment lost 6 bases and the V segment lost 6 bases, leaving 12 bases of the junction unmatched. This CDR3 is CASRLSGRPNSEQYF. The DNA of the CDR3 is TGTGCCAGCAGACTTAGCGGGAGACCAAATTCCGAGCAGTACTTC.

This clonotype was detected ten times or more. V is TRBV28 and J is TRBJ1-1; a possible D gene is TRBD1 (5 bases). From germline, CDR1 is MDHEN and CDR2 SYDVKM. V was trimmed by 3 bases and J by 11 bases, leaving 10 bases between them. CDR3 size: 11 residues. The CDR3 DNA follows: TGTGCCAGCAGTTTTGGGACGAATGCTTTCTTT. Its protein product is CASSFGTNAFF.

This clonotype was seen ten or more times. The V call is TRBV25-1, the J call TRBJ2-7, with D unclear. Germline CDR1 reads MGHDK; CDR2 reads SYGVNS. Between the trimmed V and J ends, which lost 0 bases and 5 bases, there was a span of 11 bases. The CDR3 covers 14 residues. CDR3 coding DNA: TGTGCCAGCAGTGAATATGGTGGTTCCAACGAGCAGTACTTC. Translation: CASSEYGGSNEQYF.

There are many counts of this clonotype. The genes are TRBV5-5 and TRBJ1-4, with D unresolved. From germline, CDR1 is SGHKS and CDR2 YYEKEE (reference sequence). The CDR3 covers 14 residues. Trimming stripped 4 bases from V and 4 bases from J, with 11 bases between. This CDR3 reads CASSPGGVNEKLFF. CDR3 sequence (DNA): TGTGCCAGCAGCCCTGGCGGGGTTAATGAAAAACTGTTTTTT.

This clonotype was picked up many times. V usage is TRBV7-9 and J usage is TRBJ2-1; D gene uncertain. CDR3 length equals 12 residues. Trimming shortened V by 5 bases and J by 5 bases, and 7 bases separated the two germline ends. The germline CDR1 and CDR2 sequences are SEHNR and FQNEAQ (reference sequence). CDR3 sequence (DNA): TGTGCCAGCAGCCCAGATCACAATGAGCAGTTCTTC. This encodes CASSPDHNEQFF.

This clonotype was counted ten times or more. The chain employs TRBV20-1 and TRBJ2-5; weak D call: TRBD1 (5 bases). Trimming pared 6 bases from V and 4 bases from J, leaving 18 bases between. The CDR3 runs 14 residues. Germline-derived CDR1 and CDR2 are DFQATT and SNEGSKA (reference sequence). CDR3 protein: CSATESQGGETQYF. In DNA, the CDR3 is TGCAGTGCAACTGAAAGTCAGGGCGGAGAGACCCAGTACTTC.

This clonotype was seen many times. The V gene is TRBV29-1, the J gene TRBJ2-2, with 15 bases lining up with TRBD2. The length of the CDR3 is 17 residues. From germline, CDR1 is SQVTM and CDR2 ANQGSEA. J was trimmed by 4 bases and V by 4 bases; bases with no gene match: 7. CDR3 DNA sequence: TGCAGCGTTGTTGGACTAGCGGGAGGGAGGGGCACCGGGGAGCTGTTTTTT. Encoded protein: CSVVGLAGGRGTGELFF.

At least ten counts were recorded for this clonotype. This chain joins TRBV6-5 and TRBJ2-7; TRBD1 matches at 8 bases. The CDR3 extends over 14 amino acids. V trimming: 0 bases; J trimming: 3 bases; junction bases outside the gene matches: 1. Germline values: CDR1 MNHEY, CDR2 SVGAGI. The CDR3 coding sequence is TGTGCCAGCAGTTACTCGACAGGGGTCTACGAGCAGTACTTC. Residues: CASSYSTGVYEQYF.

This clonotype was detected many times. The chain is built from TRBV7-2 and TRBJ2-7; a possible D gene is TRBD2 (6 bases). CDR1 is SGHTA and CDR2 is FQGNSA in the germline V gene. This CDR3 contains 12 residues. Trimming pared 5 bases from V and 6 bases from J, leaving 11 bases between. This CDR3 is CASSPRTTEQYF. The CDR3 bases are TGTGCCAGCAGCCCGAGGACTACCGAGCAGTACTTC.

In its sample, this clonotype was seen many times. The genes are TRBV12-3 or TRBV12-4 and TRBJ2-3, with D perhaps matching TRBD2 (5 bases). CDR3 size: 14 residues. Trimming left V 6 bases short and J 4 bases short, with 14 bases between. CDR3 nucleotide sequence: TGTGCCAGCAGCTCCGGACCCGGGGCAGATACGCAGTATTTT. Translating gives CASSSGPGADTQYF.

The table lists this clonotype with many counts. The chain joins TRBV20-1 to TRBJ2-2; D remains ambiguous. Germline V lookup: CDR1 DFQATT, CDR2 SNEGSKA (reference sequence). Trimming stripped 2 bases from V and 7 bases from J, with 8 bases between. This CDR3 region has 12 residues. CDR3 residues: CSARFVFGELFF. Here the CDR3 DNA reads TGCAGTGCTAGATTCGTTTTCGGGGAGCTGTTTTTT.

This clonotype was seen many times. The chain employs TRBV7-3 and TRBJ1-6; D is perhaps TRBD1 (5 bases). Germline loops: CDR1 SGHTA, CDR2 FQGTGA. The CDR3 length is 13 residues. Between the trimmed V and J ends, which lost 1 base and 8 bases, there was a span of 6 bases. The CDR3 DNA sequence: TGTGCCAGCAGCTTAATCAGGGATTCACCCCTCCACTTT. Residues: CASSLIRDSPLHF.

This clonotype was recorded at least ten times. J is TRBJ2-7 and V is TRBV7-3, with a possible D match to TRBD2 (6 bases). The V end was cut by 5 bases, the J end by 2 bases, with 16 bases between. Germline assignment: CDR1 SGHTA and CDR2 FQGTGA. This CDR3 is 15 amino acids long. CDR3 in DNA: TGTGCCAGCAGCAAAGGGGCGGGGCCGACCTACGAGCAGTACTTC. Translation: CASSKGAGPTYEQYF.

This clonotype showed up many times. The chain carries TRBV29-1 and TRBJ2-1; D call uncertain. CDR1 SQVTM and CDR2 ANQGSEA come from the germline V gene. The V end lost 4 bases, the J end lost 0 bases, and 7 bases lay between the germline ends. The CDR3 has 13 amino acids. The CDR3 nucleotides are TGCAGCGTTGGGCAGGACTCCTACAATGAGCAGTTCTTC. Translated, it gives CSVGQDSYNEQFF.

This clonotype was counted ten times or more. The chain is built from TRBV20-1 and TRBJ2-5; D not resolved. Germline CDR1 reads DFQATT; CDR2 reads SNEGSKA (reference sequence). With 4 bases removed from V and 7 bases from J, the gap between germline ends came to 10 bases. The CDR3 has 11 residues. CDR3 residues: CSAKGRGTQYF. In DNA, the CDR3 is TGCAGTGCTAAAGGAAGAGGGACCCAGTACTTC.

The sample holds many counts of this clonotype. The V gene is TRBV4-3, the J gene TRBJ2-2; D ambiguous. CDR1 is LGHNA, CDR2 YSLEER, per germline. This CDR3 has 13 amino acids. V was pared by 0 bases and J by 7 bases, with 6 bases between. The CDR3 region is CASSQDLDGELFF. In nucleotides, the CDR3 is TGCGCCAGCAGCCAAGATTTAGACGGGGAGCTGTTTTTT.

This clonotype was counted many times. V gene TRBV20-1 combines with J gene TRBJ2-5, with D perhaps matching TRBD2 (6 bases). V shed 2 bases and J shed 3 bases, with 10 bases lying between them. The germline CDR1 and CDR2 sequences are DFQATT and SNEGSKA (reference sequence). The length of the CDR3 is 13 residues. The CDR3 region has the DNA TGCAGTGCTAGACGGGAGTTTAAAGAGACCCAGTACTTC. Protein sequence: CSARREFKETQYF.

In its sample, this clonotype was seen many times. The chain combines TRBV28 with TRBJ2-7; D is perhaps TRBD2 (5 bases). This CDR3 region has 16 residues. The germline V and J ends were trimmed by 8 bases and 6 bases, with 26 bases remaining between them. Germline-derived CDR1 and CDR2 are MDHEN and SYDVKM. The CDR3 sequence: CASAPAAGSLFGEQYF. Written as DNA, the CDR3 is TGTGCCAGCGCCCCGGCCGCGGGCAGCCTCTTTGGCGAGCAGTACTTC.

At least ten counts were recorded for this clonotype. This chain joins TRBV28 and TRBJ1-5; no reliable D call. The germline gives CDR1 MDHEN, CDR2 SYDVKM. V lost 8 bases to trimming and J lost 2 bases, with 7 bases between them. CDR3 length equals 12 residues. In DNA, the CDR3 is TGTGCCAGCGCGCTGGGCAATCAGCCCCAGCATTTT. This gives the protein CASALGNQPQHF.

With respect to this clonotype: A read error may explain this, as a much larger clone is one base away. The chain recombines TRBV12-3 or TRBV12-4 with TRBJ2-7, with no clear D. The CDR3 runs to 14 residues. The CDR3 nucleotides are TGTGCCAGCAGCCCCCATGGCACGTTCTACGAGAAGTACTTC. As protein: CASSPHGTFYEKYF.